The next 18 T cell receptor beta chains were all read from a single sample in a study of T cells in Graves' hyperthyroidism and ophthalmopathy (dated by TCRdb to about 2019). Receptor libraries were prepared by multiplex PCR. TCRdb shows the sequencer as Illumina HiSeq 2000. The TCR beta CDR3 regions were amplified from the RNA transcripts. The first round of RT-PCR for the TCR CDR3 was performed with the HTBI primer set and the Qiagen OneStep RT-PCR kit. TCRdb ran its own pipeline on the public reads, namely fastp trimming at Q25 and MiXCR clone calling, and kept in-frame beta chains. Rows matching on CDR3 protein sequence are summarized as one entry with the most common DNA and genes. The sample yields about 420,000 distinct CDR3 sequences; around 16% were counted once. Roughly 14% of the sample goes to the ten largest clones. The sample was blood. The receptors were sampled from a woman in her late teens or twenties with Graves' hyperthyroidism.

The rearrangement joins TRBV6-9 to TRBJ2-7; 7 positions agree with TRBD2. The CDR3 is 14 residues long. V shed 3 bases, J shed 5 bases, and the junction held 7 bases outside the gene matches. The germline V gene has CDR1 MNHGY and CDR2 SVAAGI. CDR3 protein: CASSYAGELDEQYF. CDR3 in DNA: TGTGCCAGCAGTTACGCGGGAGAATTGGACGAGCAGTACTTC.

This clonotype was seen at least ten times. The rearrangement uses TRBV11-2 and TRBJ2-3; 9 positions agree with TRBD2. The CDR3 extends over 17 amino acids. Trimming removed 0 bases from V and 4 bases from J; junction bases left unmatched: 8. The germline CDR1 and CDR2 sequences are SGHAT and FQNNGV. CDR3 residues: CASSLDLRGGPADTQYF. Here the CDR3 DNA reads TGTGCCAGCAGCTTAGATTTGCGGGGGGGCCCGGCAGATACGCAGTATTTT.

This clonotype was seen at least ten times. The rearrangement joins TRBV5-6 to TRBJ1-5; D ambiguous. Trimming left V 4 bases short and J 3 bases short, with 8 bases between. Germline V gene sequence: CDR1 SGHDT, CDR2 YYEEEE. The CDR3 is 13 residues long. The CDR3, as DNA: TGTGCCAGCAGCGTTGGACTCAATCAGCCCCAGCATTTT. It yields the protein CASSVGLNQPQHF. Complete variable domain (other parts from reference TRBV5-6 and TRBJ1-5): DAGVTQSPTHLIKTRGQQVTLRCSPKSGHDTVSWYQQALGQGPQFIFQYYEEEERQRGNFPDRFSGHQFPNYSSELNVNALLLGDSALYLCASSVGLNQPQHFGDGTRLSIL.

The rearrangement uses TRBV7-8 and TRBJ2-3; the match to TRBD2 covers 7 bases. Germline-derived CDR1 and CDR2 are SGHVS and FQNEAQ. There are 14 residues in the CDR3. Trimming took 7 bases from V and 2 from J; bases not matched to a gene: 6. The CDR3 region is CASKLAPNTDTQYF. The CDR3 bases are TGTGCCAGCAAACTAGCGCCGAACACAGATACGCAGTATTTT.

The CDR3 reads CASSLPAGGYEQYF. CDR3 coding DNA: TGCGCCAGCAGCCTACCGGCAGGGGGGTACGAGCAGTACTTC. The chain is built from TRBV5-1 and TRBJ2-7; TRBD1 is a possible D gene (7 bases). The V gene lost 4 bases and the J gene lost 4 bases, with 15 bases spanning the gap. The CDR3 consists of 14 residues. Germline V gene data show CDR1 as SGHRS and CDR2 as YFSETQ.

Comments on this clonotype: At one boundary the junction diverges from the germline segment, which might be a read error. The J gene is TRBJ2-7, the V gene TRBV2; TRBD2 matches at 13 bases. This CDR3 is built from 17 residues. The germline V gene has CDR1 SNHLY and CDR2 FYNNEI. The CDR3 DNA follows: TGTGCCAGCAGTGATCCGGGACTAGCGGGACTACCCTACGAGCAGTGCTTC. This codes for CASSDPGLAGLPYEQCF. The variable domain in full, with the rest retrieved from reference TRBV2 and TRBJ2-7, is EPEVTQTPSHQVTQMGQEVILRCVPISNHLYFYWYRQILGQKVEFLVSFYNNEISEKSEIFDDQFSVERPDGSNFTLKIRSTKLEDSAMYFCASSDPGLAGLPYEQCFGPGTRLTVT.

J is TRBJ2-1 and V is TRBV7-3; D not certain. Trimming pared 1 base from V and 8 bases from J, leaving 12 bases between. Looked up from germline, CDR1 is SGHTA and CDR2 is FQGTGA. This CDR3 is built from 14 residues. The CDR3 region is CASSLMGMGYEQFF. CDR3 DNA: TGTGCCAGCAGCTTAATGGGTATGGGCTATGAGCAGTTCTTC.

This clonotype was seen a few times. The chain carries TRBV6-9 and TRBJ2-7; tentative D call: TRBD2 (5 bases). This CDR3 has 13 amino acids. V was trimmed by 3 bases and J by 6 bases, leaving 12 bases between them. Germline lookup yields CDR1 MNHGY and CDR2 SVAAGI. The CDR3 here is CASSYPGTSEQYF. DNA of the CDR3: TGTGCCAGCAGTTACCCGGGAACCTCCGAGCAGTACTTC.

The table lists this clonotype with many counts. The chain employs TRBV20-1 and TRBJ2-3, with D possibly being TRBD2 (5 bases). CDR1 and CDR2 (germline): DFQATT, SNEGSKA (reference sequence). V shed 6 bases and J shed 11 bases, with 24 bases lying between them. CDR3 size: 14 residues. This CDR3 is CSAPLSWRQMEQYF. For the CDR3, the DNA is TGCAGTGCCCCCCTGAGTTGGAGGCAGATGGAGCAGTATTTT.

This clonotype showed up many times. The V and J genes are TRBV7-8 and TRBJ2-7; no clear D gene. The germline CDR1 and CDR2 sequences are SGHVS and FQNEAQ. Deletions cut 5 bases from V and 3 bases from J, with 11 bases between. The CDR3 sequence is 13 residues long. This chain's CDR3 is CASSPSELYEQYF. The DNA for the CDR3 is TGTGCCAGCAGCCCCAGTGAGCTCTACGAGCAGTACTTC.

CDR3 DNA: TGCGCCAGCAGCCTACTAGTGGGGGCCTACGAGCAGTACTTC. It codes for CASSLLVGAYEQYF. This chain joins TRBV5-1 and TRBJ2-7; the D call may be TRBD1 or TRBD2 (5 bases each). Trimming took 4 bases from V and 2 from J, leaving 13 bases between them. The germline V gene has CDR1 SGHRS and CDR2 YFSETQ. The CDR3 is 14 amino acids.

Many counts were recorded for this clonotype. The chain employs TRBV27 and TRBJ1-6; TRBD1 is a possible D gene (6 bases). Germline V CDR1 and CDR2: MNHEY, SMNVEV (reference sequence). The CDR3 totals 18 residues. V lost 3 bases and J lost 0, with 15 bases in between. The CDR3 bases are TGTGCCAGCAGTTTCGGTGTTAGGGGGAGCTCCTATAATTCACCCCTCCACTTT. This sequence encodes CASSFGVRGSSYNSPLHF.

This clonotype is a singleton in its sample. The chain recombines TRBV6-1 with TRBJ2-3, with 11 bases aligning to TRBD2. CDR3 length: 19 residues. Losses at the gene ends were 5 bases for V and 4 bases for J; bases not matched to a gene: 17. The germline V gene has CDR1 MNHNS and CDR2 SASEGT. The CDR3 loop reads CASSLIFSGGAHVADTQYF. In DNA form, the CDR3 reads TGTGCCAGCAGTCTTATATTTAGCGGGGGGGCTCATGTGGCAGATACGCAGTATTTT.

This chain links TRBV10-3 with TRBJ2-1; 12 bases line up with TRBD2. The germline V gene encodes CDR1 ENHRY and CDR2 SYGVKD. This CDR3 region has 17 residues. Losses at the gene ends were 6 bases for V and 5 bases for J; bases not matched to a gene: 11. The CDR3 region has the DNA TGTGCCATCAGCGTCAGGACTAGCGGGATAGTAGACAATGAGCAGTTCTTC. Its translation: CAISVRTSGIVDNEQFF.

This clonotype was counted a single time. The J gene is TRBJ2-1, the V gene TRBV11-2; 11 nucleotides line up with TRBD2. CDR1 is SGHAT and CDR2 is FQNNGV in the germline V gene. Losses at the gene ends were 5 bases for V and 8 bases for J; bases not matched to a gene: 11. The CDR3 consists of 16 residues. CDR3 bases: TGTGCCAGCAGCCGGGCAAGTAGCGGGGGGGTGGATGAGCAGTTCTTC. Translating it yields CASSRASSGGVDEQFF. The whole variable domain, filled in from reference TRBV11-2 and TRBJ2-1, reads EAGVAQSPRYKIIEKRQSVAFWCNPISGHATLYWYQQILGQGPKLLIQFQNNGVVDDSQLPKDRFSAERLKGVDSTLKIQPAKLEDSAVYLCASSRASSGGVDEQFFGPGTRLTVL.

This clonotype was counted many times. This chain uses TRBV6-5 with TRBJ2-7, with TRBD1 identical over 10 bases. The CDR3 contains 15 residues. The V gene's germline CDR1 is MNHEY and CDR2 SVGAGI. The J segment lost 3 bases and the V segment lost 3 bases, leaving 5 bases of the junction unmatched. CDR3 DNA: TGTGCCAGCAGTTATGGGACAGGGGCTATCTACGAGCAGTACTTC. It yields the protein CASSYGTGAIYEQYF.

This clonotype was seen repeatedly, ten times or more. This chain uses TRBV2 with TRBJ2-1, with D uncertain. CDR1 SNHLY and CDR2 FYNNEI come from the germline V gene. Trimming stripped 8 bases from V and 6 bases from J, with 14 bases between. There are 13 residues in the CDR3. The CDR3 loop reads CASQPGRVNEQFF. CDR3 DNA sequence: TGTGCCAGCCAACCGGGCCGGGTCAATGAGCAGTTCTTC.

The chain joins TRBV28 to TRBJ2-1, with 7 positions matching TRBD2. CDR1 and CDR2 from the germline V gene are MDHEN and SYDVKM. The CDR3 length is 16 residues. Trimming at V came to 7 bases and at J to 7 bases, leaving 16 bases not matched to a gene. CDR3 DNA sequence: TGTGCCAGCACCTCCCCTCTAGCGGAAAAGAGGAATGAGCAGTTCTTC. Translated: CASTSPLAEKRNEQFF. The full variable domain, in which reference TRBV28 and TRBJ2-1 provide the parts outside the CDR3, is DVKVTQSSRYLVKRTGEKVFLECVQDMDHENMFWYRQDPGLGLRLIYFSYDVKMKEKGDIPEGYSVSREKKERFSLILESASTNQTSMYLCASTSPLAEKRNEQFFGPGTRLTVL.